The 4 T cell receptor beta chains below come from one sample, sequenced in a study of blood T cell repertoires in COVID-19. Clones were read by immunoSEQ multiplex PCR, and TCRdb kept only the in-frame ones, dropping some. Found here are 150,000 or so clones, about 80% of them singletons; the top ten hold nearly 3.5%. Sequencing was performed on PBMCs or T cells enriched from blood (not recorded which). These receptor sequences come from a woman aged 60-75 years who had recovered from COVID-19.

This clone was counted a single time. J is TRBJ2-3 and V is TRBV24-1, with D possibly TRBD2 on 7 matching bases. This CDR3 comprises 15 residues. The V and J ends lost 3 bases and 4 bases respectively, with 13 bases between them. The V gene's germline CDR1 is KGHDR and CDR2 SFDVKD. The CDR3 DNA reads as TGTGCCACCAGTGATAATCGGGGGGCCCCAGATACGCAGTATTTT. Its protein is CATSDNRGAPDTQYF.

The genes are TRBV24-1 and TRBJ2-5; D is perhaps TRBD2 (6 bases). The V gene's germline CDR1 is KGHDR and CDR2 SFDVKD. Trimming took 3 bases from V and 1 from J, leaving 8 bases between them. This CDR3 contains 14 residues. The CDR3 here is CATSDRRAQETQYF. In DNA form, the CDR3 reads TGTGCCACCAGTGATCGGAGGGCCCAAGAGACCCAGTACTTC.

The chain uses TRBV9 and TRBJ1-3; no clear D gene. Germline V gives CDR1 SGDLS, CDR2 YYNGEE. The CDR3 loop spans 14 amino acids. The germline V and J ends were trimmed by 0 bases and 4 bases, with 8 bases remaining between them. CDR3: CASSVAGRGNTIYF. The CDR3 region has the DNA TGTGCCAGCAGCGTAGCCGGGAGAGGAAACACCATATATTTT. Combining the CDR3 with reference TRBV9 and TRBJ1-3 gives the whole variable domain DSGVTQTPKHLITATGQRVTLRCSPRSGDLSVYWYQQSLDQGLQFLIQYYNGEERAKGNILERFSAQQFPDLHSELNLSSLELGDSALYFCASSVAGRGNTIYFGEGSWLTVV.

V gene TRBV9 combines with J gene TRBJ1-1, with D unclear. The V gene's germline CDR1 is SGDLS and CDR2 YYNGEE. The CDR3 length is 14 residues. The V end was cut by 0 bases, the J end by 5 bases, with 11 bases between. The DNA for the CDR3 is TGTGCCAGCAGCGTAGGTGCGGTAAAAACTGAAGCTTTCTTT. Protein: CASSVGAVKTEAFF.